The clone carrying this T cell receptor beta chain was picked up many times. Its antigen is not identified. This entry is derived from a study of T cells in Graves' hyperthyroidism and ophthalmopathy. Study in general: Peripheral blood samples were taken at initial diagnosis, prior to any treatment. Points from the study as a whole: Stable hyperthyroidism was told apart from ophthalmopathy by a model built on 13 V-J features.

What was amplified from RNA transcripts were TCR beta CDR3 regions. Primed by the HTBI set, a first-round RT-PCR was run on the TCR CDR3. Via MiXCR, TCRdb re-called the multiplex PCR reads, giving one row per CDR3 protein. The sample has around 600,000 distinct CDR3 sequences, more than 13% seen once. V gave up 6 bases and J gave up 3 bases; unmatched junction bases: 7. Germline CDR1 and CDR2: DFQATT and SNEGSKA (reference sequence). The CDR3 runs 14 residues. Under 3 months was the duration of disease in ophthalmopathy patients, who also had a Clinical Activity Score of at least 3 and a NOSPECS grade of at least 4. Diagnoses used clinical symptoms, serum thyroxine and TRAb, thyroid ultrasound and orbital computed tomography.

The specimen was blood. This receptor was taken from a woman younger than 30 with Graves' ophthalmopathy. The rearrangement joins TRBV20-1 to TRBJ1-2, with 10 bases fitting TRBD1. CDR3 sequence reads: CSAPDGQGDYGYTF. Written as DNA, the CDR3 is TGCAGTGCCCCGGACGGACAGGGGGACTATGGCTACACCTTC.